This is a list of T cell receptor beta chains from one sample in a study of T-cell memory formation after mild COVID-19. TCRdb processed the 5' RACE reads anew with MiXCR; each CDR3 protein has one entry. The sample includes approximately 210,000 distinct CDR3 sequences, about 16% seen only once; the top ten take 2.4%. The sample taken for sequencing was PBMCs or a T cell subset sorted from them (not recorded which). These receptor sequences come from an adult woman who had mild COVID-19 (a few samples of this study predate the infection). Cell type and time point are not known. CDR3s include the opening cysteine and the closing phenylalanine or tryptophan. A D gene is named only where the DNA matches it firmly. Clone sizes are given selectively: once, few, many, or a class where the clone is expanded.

CDR3: CASILGTSYNEQFF; DNA: TGTGCCAGCATACTAGGGACGTCCTACAATGAGCAGTTCTTC; size: NA; D: NA; J: TRBJ2-1; V: TRBV2
CDR3: CASSQELPGVDEQYF; DNA: TGTGCCAGCAGCCAAGAACTTCCAGGGGTAGACGAGCAGTACTTC; size: few; D: NA; J: TRBJ2-7; V: TRBV14
CDR3: CATSDLSAGANVLTF; DNA: TGTGCCACCAGTGATTTAAGCGCGGGGGCCAACGTCCTGACTTTC; size: NA; D: NA; J: TRBJ2-6; V: TRBV24-1
CDR3: CAITGTSGSLSYEQYF; DNA: TGTGCCATCACCGGGACTAGCGGGAGCCTTTCCTACGAGCAGTACTTC; size: NA; D: TRBD2; J: TRBJ2-7; V: TRBV10-3
CDR3: CASSSRTAVTVNYGYTF; DNA: TGTGCCAGCAGTTCTAGGACAGCCGTCACCGTTAACTATGGCTACACCTTC; size: NA; D: NA; J: TRBJ1-2; V: TRBV6-6
CDR3: CASSFWLADSSYEQYF; DNA: TGTGCCAGCAGTTTTTGGCTAGCGGATTCCTCCTACGAGCAGTACTTC; size: NA; D: TRBD2; J: TRBJ2-7; V: TRBV12-3/TRBV12-4
CDR3: CASSLGAGVVDYGYTF; DNA: TGTGCCAGCAGCTTGGGGGCTGGGGTAGTCGACTATGGCTACACCTTC; size: few; D: NA; J: TRBJ1-2; V: TRBV5-5
CDR3: CASSQERGTTEAFF; DNA: TGTGCCAGCAGCCAAGAGCGGGGGACCACTGAAGCTTTCTTT; size: few; D: NA; J: TRBJ1-1; V: TRBV4-2
CDR3: CASRRAVWSNQPQHF; DNA: TGTGCCAGCAGGCGGGCAGTATGGAGCAATCAGCCCCAGCATTTT; size: many; D: NA; J: TRBJ1-5; V: TRBV2
CDR3: CASSLALGGNNEQFF; DNA: TGTGCCAGCAGCTTGGCGCTGGGGGGAAACAATGAGCAGTTCTTC; size: few; D: NA; J: TRBJ2-1; V: TRBV7-3
CDR3: CSAPDYSAGNTIYF; DNA: TGCAGTGCGCCCGATTACAGTGCTGGAAACACCATATATTTT; size: NA; D: NA; J: TRBJ1-3; V: TRBV20-1
CDR3: CASRTTASSYEQYF; DNA: TGTGCCAGTAGGACGACAGCAAGCTCCTACGAGCAGTACTTC; size: NA; D: NA; J: TRBJ2-7; V: TRBV19
CDR3: CASSQGTTSTDTQYF; DNA: TGTGCCAGCTCACAGGGGACTACTAGCACAGATACGCAGTATTTT; size: few; D: TRBD2; J: TRBJ2-3; V: TRBV18
CDR3: CASSFGQGHTEAFF; DNA: TGCGCCAGCAGCTTCGGACAGGGTCACACTGAAGCTTTCTTT; size: few; D: TRBD1; J: TRBJ1-1; V: TRBV5-1
CDR3: CASSAGVTNTGELFF; DNA: TGTGCCAGCAGTGCAGGGGTGACGAACACCGGGGAGCTGTTTTTT; size: NA; D: NA; J: TRBJ2-2; V: TRBV2
CDR3: CATSPGTSGTSLPAADTQYF; DNA: TGTGCCACCAGCCCGGGGACTAGCGGGACGTCACTTCCAGCCGCAGATACGCAGTATTTT; size: NA; D: TRBD2; J: TRBJ2-3; V: TRBV24-1
CDR3: CASRQTSGSPGELFF; DNA: TGTGCCAGCAGGCAGACTAGCGGGAGTCCCGGGGAGCTGTTTTTT; size: NA; D: TRBD2; J: TRBJ2-2; V: TRBV12-3/TRBV12-4
CDR3: CSASPVYGYTF; DNA: TGCAGTGCTAGTCCCGTCTATGGCTACACCTTC; size: few; D: NA; J: TRBJ1-2; V: TRBV20-1
CDR3: CASSLANAGVTGELFF; DNA: TGTGCCAGCAGCTTAGCGAATGCGGGAGTCACCGGGGAGCTGTTTTTT; size: NA; D: TRBD2; J: TRBJ2-2; V: TRBV7-6
CDR3: CASSPETAPNEKLFF; DNA: TGTGCCAGTTCCCCCGAGACAGCTCCTAATGAAAAACTGTTTTTT; size: few; D: NA; J: TRBJ1-4; V: TRBV19
CDR3: CASSSGLARTDTQYF; DNA: TGTGCCAGCAGCTCCGGACTAGCCCGCACAGATACGCAGTATTTT; size: few; D: TRBD2; J: TRBJ2-3; V: TRBV7-2
CDR3: CASSLRTASTDTQYF; DNA: TGCGCCAGCAGCTTGAGGACAGCGAGCACAGATACGCAGTATTTT; size: few; D: NA; J: TRBJ2-3; V: TRBV5-1
CDR3: CASSPTTNQGSNGELFF; DNA: TGCGCCAGCAGCCCCACCACTAACCAGGGTTCGAACGGGGAGCTGTTTTTT; size: NA; D: NA; J: TRBJ2-2; V: TRBV5-1
CDR3: CASSITGLRTGGANGYTF; DNA: TGTGCCAGTAGTATAACGGGTCTCCGGACAGGGGGCGCGAACGGCTACACCTTC; size: few; D: TRBD1; J: TRBJ1-2; V: TRBV19
CDR3: CASSLNGQVYGYTF; DNA: TGTGCCAGCAGTTTAAACGGTCAGGTCTATGGCTACACCTTC; size: NA; D: NA; J: TRBJ1-2; V: TRBV27
CDR3: CASSQEISGANVLTF; DNA: TGCGCCAGCAGCCAAGAGATCTCTGGGGCCAACGTCCTGACTTTC; size: NA; D: NA; J: TRBJ2-6; V: TRBV4-1
CDR3: CSARVYGYTF; DNA: TGCAGTGCTAGGGTCTATGGCTACACCTTC; size: NA; D: NA; J: TRBJ1-2; V: TRBV20-1
CDR3: CASSFRAQYDQPQHF; DNA: TGTGCCAGCAGTTTTAGGGCACAATACGATCAGCCCCAGCATTTT; size: many; D: NA; J: TRBJ1-5; V: TRBV12-3/TRBV12-4
CDR3: CSASKVANYEQYF; DNA: TGCAGTGCTAGTAAGGTCGCCAATTACGAGCAGTACTTC; size: few; D: NA; J: TRBJ2-7; V: TRBV20-1
CDR3: CASSLGTSGSTSYNEQFF; DNA: TGTGCCAGCAGTTTAGGGACTAGCGGGAGTACGTCCTACAATGAGCAGTTCTTC; size: few; D: TRBD2; J: TRBJ2-1; V: TRBV12-3/TRBV12-4
CDR3: CSARNKDNYGYTF; DNA: TGCAGTGCCCGTAACAAAGACAACTATGGCTACACCTTC; size: many; D: NA; J: TRBJ1-2; V: TRBV20-1
CDR3: CSARSGGNMNTEAFF; DNA: TGCAGTGCTCGGTCTGGGGGAAACATGAACACTGAAGCTTTCTTT; size: few; D: NA; J: TRBJ1-1; V: TRBV29-1
CDR3: CASGGNMNTEAFF; DNA: TGCGCCAGCGGGGGTAACATGAACACTGAAGCTTTCTTT; size: NA; D: NA; J: TRBJ1-1; V: TRBV5-1
CDR3: CASSWSGTGNTEAFF; DNA: TGTGCCAGCAGTTGGTCGGGGACGGGGAACACTGAAGCTTTCTTT; size: NA; D: NA; J: TRBJ1-1; V: TRBV12-3/TRBV12-4
CDR3: CASSQDLFNYGYTF; DNA: TGCGCCAGCAGCCAAGATCTTTTTAACTATGGCTACACCTTC; size: many; D: NA; J: TRBJ1-2; V: TRBV4-3
CDR3: CASSFGLGEAGELFF; DNA: TGTGCCAGCAGCTTCGGACTAGGGGAGGCCGGGGAGCTGTTTTTT; size: NA; D: TRBD2; J: TRBJ2-2; V: TRBV7-2
CDR3: CASSYGGQGASGYTF; DNA: TGTGCCAGCAGTTACGGTGGACAGGGGGCAAGCGGCTACACCTTC; size: NA; D: TRBD1; J: TRBJ1-2; V: TRBV6-2/TRBV6-3